This T cell receptor beta chain was recovered during a study of T cells in Graves' hyperthyroidism and ophthalmopathy. TCR beta CDR3 regions were amplified from RNA. In the first-round RT-PCR of the TCR CDR3, the HTBI primer set was used. A single record per CDR3 protein comes from TCRdb applying MiXCR to the multiplex PCR reads. The profile covers approximately 480,000 distinct CDR3 sequences, with 20% appearing a single time and around 27% taken by the ten largest. Hyperthyroidism in the patients, aged 18 to 65, was newly diagnosed and under 2 months in duration. Exclusion of patients followed from uncontrolled infection, other autoimmune disease, pregnancy or lactation. This clonotype was found many times. Germline CDR1 is MNHNS and CDR2 is SASEGT. This CDR3 is 14 amino acids long. The V end lost 3 bases, the J end lost 4 bases, and 9 bases lay between the germline ends.

The receptor's source is a young man with Graves' hyperthyroidism. The V call is TRBV6-1, the J call TRBJ2-2; no clear D gene. Material for sequencing was blood. Here the CDR3 reads CASSDGWVTGELFF. CDR3 sequence (DNA): TGTGCCAGCAGTGATGGGTGGGTCACCGGGGAGCTGTTTTTT.